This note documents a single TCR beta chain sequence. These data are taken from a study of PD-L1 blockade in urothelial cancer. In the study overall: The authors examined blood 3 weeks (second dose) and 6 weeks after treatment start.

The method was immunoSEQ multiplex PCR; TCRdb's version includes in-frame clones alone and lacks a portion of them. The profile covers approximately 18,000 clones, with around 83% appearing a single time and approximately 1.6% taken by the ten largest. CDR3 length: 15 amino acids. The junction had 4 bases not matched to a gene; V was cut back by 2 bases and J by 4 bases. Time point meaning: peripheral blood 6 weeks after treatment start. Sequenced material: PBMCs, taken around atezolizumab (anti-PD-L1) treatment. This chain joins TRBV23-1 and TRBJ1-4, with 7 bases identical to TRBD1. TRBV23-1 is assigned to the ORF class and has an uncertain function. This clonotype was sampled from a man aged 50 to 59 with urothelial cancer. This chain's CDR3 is CASSQRGQVNEKLFF. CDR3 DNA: TGCGCCAGCAGTCAACGCGGACAGGTTAATGAAAAACTGTTTTTT.